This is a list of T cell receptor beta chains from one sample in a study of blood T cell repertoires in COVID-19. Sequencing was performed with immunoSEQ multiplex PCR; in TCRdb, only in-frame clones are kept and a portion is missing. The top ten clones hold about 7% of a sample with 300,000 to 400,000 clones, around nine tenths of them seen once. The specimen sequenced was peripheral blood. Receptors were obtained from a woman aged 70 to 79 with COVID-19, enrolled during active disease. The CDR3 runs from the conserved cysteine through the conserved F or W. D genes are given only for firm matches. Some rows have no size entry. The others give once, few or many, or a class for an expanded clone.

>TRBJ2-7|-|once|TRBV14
TGTGCCAGCAGCCTCCGGGAATACTACGAGCAGTACTTC
CASSLREYYEQYF
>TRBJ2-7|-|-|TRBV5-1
TGCGCCAGCAGCTTGGCCGGGAAAAACACCTACGAGCAGTACTTC
CASSLAGKNTYEQYF
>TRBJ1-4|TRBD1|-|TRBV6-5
TGTGCCAGCAGTTCCCAGGGGGGCGAAAAACTGTTTTTT
CASSSQGGEKLFF
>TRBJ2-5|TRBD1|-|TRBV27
TGTGCCAGCAGTTCCAGGGGGTCGATTCTAGAGACCCAGTACTTC
CASSSRGSILETQYF
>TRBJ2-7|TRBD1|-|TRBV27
TGTGCCAGCAACCCGACAGGGTCCAGCTCCTACGAGCAGTACTTC
CASNPTGSSSYEQYF
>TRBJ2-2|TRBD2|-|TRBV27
TGTGCCAGCCAGCGGGGAAACACCGGGGAGCTGTTTTTT
CASQRGNTGELFF
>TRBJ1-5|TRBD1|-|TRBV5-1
TGCGCCAGCAGCTTGGGTCGACAGGGCCTAAGCAATCAGCCCCAGCATTTT
CASSLGRQGLSNQPQHF
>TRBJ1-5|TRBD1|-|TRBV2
TGTGCCAGCAGTGTTTGGGGGGACAGTGATCAGCCCCAGCATTTT
CASSVWGDSDQPQHF
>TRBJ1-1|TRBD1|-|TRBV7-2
TGTGCCAGCAGCTATATGGGACAGGCGAACACTGAAGCTTTCTTT
CASSYMGQANTEAFF
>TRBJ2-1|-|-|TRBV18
TGTGCCAGCTCACTTCAAACAGGGAAGGTGAATGAGCAGTTCTTC
CASSLQTGKVNEQFF
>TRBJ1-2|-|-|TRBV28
TGTGCCAGTTGGGGGACACTCGTCTATGGCTACACCTTC
CASWGTLVYGYTF
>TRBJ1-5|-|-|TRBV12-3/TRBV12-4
TGTGCCAGCAGTACCCCCGGGGCCCAGCATTTT
CASSTPGAQHF
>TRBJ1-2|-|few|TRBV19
TGTGCCAGTAAGCCAGGCGGGGCAGTCAGTGGCTACACCTTC
CASKPGGAVSGYTF
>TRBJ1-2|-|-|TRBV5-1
TGCGCCAGCAGCAAGACAGAGAACTATGGCTACACCTTC
CASSKTENYGYTF
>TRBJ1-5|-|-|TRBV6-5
TGTGCCAGCAGTCCCCAGGGGATGGAGCCCCAGCATTTT
CASSPQGMEPQHF
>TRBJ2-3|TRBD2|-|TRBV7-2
TGTGCCAGCAGCTTAAGCCCGACTAGCGGGGGAGCAGATACGCAGTATTTT
CASSLSPTSGGADTQYF
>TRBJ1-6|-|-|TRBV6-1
TGTGCCAGCAGTGGAAGGGGGAACCTCGTCTCCTATAATTCACCCCTCCACTTT
CASSGRGNLVSYNSPLHF